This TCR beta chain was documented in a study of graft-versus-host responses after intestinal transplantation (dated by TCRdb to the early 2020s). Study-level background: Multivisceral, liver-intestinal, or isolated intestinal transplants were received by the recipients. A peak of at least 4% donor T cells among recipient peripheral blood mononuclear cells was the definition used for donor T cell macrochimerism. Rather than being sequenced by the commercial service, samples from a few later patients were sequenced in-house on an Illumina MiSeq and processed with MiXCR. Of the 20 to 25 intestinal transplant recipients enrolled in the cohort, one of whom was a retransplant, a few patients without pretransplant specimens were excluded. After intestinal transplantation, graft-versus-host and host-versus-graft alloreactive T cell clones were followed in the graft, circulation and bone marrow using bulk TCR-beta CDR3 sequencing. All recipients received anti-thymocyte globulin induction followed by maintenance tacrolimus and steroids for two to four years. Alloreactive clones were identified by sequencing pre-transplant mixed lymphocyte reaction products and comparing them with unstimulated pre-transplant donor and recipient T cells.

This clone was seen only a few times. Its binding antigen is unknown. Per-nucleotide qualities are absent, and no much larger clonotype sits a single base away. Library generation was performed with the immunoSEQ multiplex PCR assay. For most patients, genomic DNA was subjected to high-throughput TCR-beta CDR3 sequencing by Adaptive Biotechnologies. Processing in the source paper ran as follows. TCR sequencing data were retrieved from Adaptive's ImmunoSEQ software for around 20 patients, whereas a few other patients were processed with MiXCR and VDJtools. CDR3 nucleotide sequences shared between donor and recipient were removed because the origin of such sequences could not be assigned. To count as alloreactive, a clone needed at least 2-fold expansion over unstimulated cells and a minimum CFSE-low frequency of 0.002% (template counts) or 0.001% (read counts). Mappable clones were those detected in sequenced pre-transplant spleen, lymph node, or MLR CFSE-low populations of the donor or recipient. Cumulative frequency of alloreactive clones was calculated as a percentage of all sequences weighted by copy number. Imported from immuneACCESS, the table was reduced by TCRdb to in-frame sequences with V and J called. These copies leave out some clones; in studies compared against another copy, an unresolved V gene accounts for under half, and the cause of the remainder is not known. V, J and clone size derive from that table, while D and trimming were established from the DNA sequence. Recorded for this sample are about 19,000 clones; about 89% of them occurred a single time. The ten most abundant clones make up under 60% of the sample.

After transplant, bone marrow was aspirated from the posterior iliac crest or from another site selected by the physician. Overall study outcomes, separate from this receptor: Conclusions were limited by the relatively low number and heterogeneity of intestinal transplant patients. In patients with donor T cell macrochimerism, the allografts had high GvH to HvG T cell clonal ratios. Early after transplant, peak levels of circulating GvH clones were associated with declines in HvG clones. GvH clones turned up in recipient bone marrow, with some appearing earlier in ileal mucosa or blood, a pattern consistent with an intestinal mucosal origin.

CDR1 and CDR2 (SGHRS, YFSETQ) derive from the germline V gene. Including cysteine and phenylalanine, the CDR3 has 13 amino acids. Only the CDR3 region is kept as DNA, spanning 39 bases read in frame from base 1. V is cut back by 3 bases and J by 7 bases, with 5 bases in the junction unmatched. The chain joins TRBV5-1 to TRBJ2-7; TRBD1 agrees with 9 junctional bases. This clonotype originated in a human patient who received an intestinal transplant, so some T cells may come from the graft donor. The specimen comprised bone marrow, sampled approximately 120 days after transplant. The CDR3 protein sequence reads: CASSYGTGNEQYF. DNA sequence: TGCGCCAGCAGCTACGGGACAGGGAATGAGCAGTACTTC. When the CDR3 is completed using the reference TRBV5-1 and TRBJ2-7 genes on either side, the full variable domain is KAGVTQTPRYLIKTRGQQVTLSCSPISGHRSVSWYQQTPGQGLQFLFEYFSETQRNKGNFPGRFSGRQFSNSRSEMNVSTLELGDSALYLCASSYGTGNEQYFGPGTRLTVT.